In this sample, the clone carrying this T cell receptor beta chain turned up many times. The antigen remains unidentified. It was RNA transcripts that yielded the amplified TCR beta CDR3 regions. The HTBI set primed first-round TCR CDR3 RT-PCR. Each CDR3 protein gets one entry after TCRdb re-called the multiplex PCR reads with MiXCR. In the table there are hundreds of thousands of distinct CDR3 sequences, roughly 15% of which are singletons. Per the germline V gene, CDR1 is LNHNV and CDR2 is YYDKDF (reference sequence). V lost 6 bases and J lost 3, with 11 bases in between. The CDR3 runs 13 residues. This sample is part of a study of T cells in Graves' hyperthyroidism and ophthalmopathy. Study-level results: The model made its ophthalmopathy prediction, and onset followed a median around 6.9 months later.

The PBMCs were sourced from fresh peripheral blood (less than 11 ml). The specimen was blood. This clonotype originated in a man younger than 35 with Graves' ophthalmopathy. The J gene is TRBJ1-2, the V gene TRBV15; weak D call: TRBD1 (6 bases). CDR3 protein: CATRRTDHYGYTF. The CDR3 DNA follows: TGTGCCACCAGGAGGACAGATCACTATGGCTACACCTTC.